This T cell receptor beta chain comes out of a study of blood T cell repertoires in COVID-19. About the research overall: T cells, B-cell-depleted T cells, or PBMCs provided the cDNA or gDNA that served as material.

CDR3 size: 12 residues. Trimming stripped 9 bases from V and 5 bases from J, with 10 bases between. Germline-derived CDR1 and CDR2 are SEHNR and FQNEAQ (reference sequence). Cohorts were determined from participant-reported clinical history. How the authors handled the data: Nucleated cell number was recorded as an estimate derived from reference gene primer amplification. TCRdb's table, derived via immunoSEQ multiplex PCR, lists solely in-frame clones and lacks some. V and J calls plus clone size are reproduced from that table; the DNA served to infer D and trimming. The sample consists of 260,000 or so clones, 85% to 90% of them appearing once.

This chain joins TRBV7-9 and TRBJ2-2; TRBD1 might be the D (5 bases). The sequence was collected from a man between 18 and 29 years old who had recovered from COVID-19. The sequenced sample was PBMCs or T cells enriched from blood (not recorded which). The CDR3 DNA follows: TGTGCCAGTTCAGGGCCTACCGGGGAGCTGTTTTTT. Amino acid sequence: CASSGPTGELFF.